This T cell receptor beta chain was captured by sequencing in a study of spatial heterogeneity in lung cancer. Study-wide context: Median follow-up for sequenced PBMC samples was two to three years after resection, when such samples existed. Every unique TCR and UMI combination, on average, appeared more than ten times in raw reads.

TCRdb reprocessed the 5' RACE reads via MiXCR and lists one record per CDR3 protein. The top ten hold around a fifth of the sample, which has around 98,000 distinct CDR3 sequences, roughly a fifth seen once. The sample holds a few counts of this clonotype. The antigen remains unidentified. One junction end disagrees with the germline gene, perhaps due to a read error. Study results and limitations: At tumor resection, ubiquitous expanded TCRs were detected in blood more often than later.

Time point indicated: blood at routine non-recurrence follow-up after resection. Whole RNA, isolated from tumor, nontumor lung or frozen PBMC, was sequenced without prior sorting. From germline, CDR1 is MNHEY and CDR2 SVGAGI. The CDR3 has 13 amino acids. The rearrangement joins TRBV6-5 to TRBJ1-3; D unresolved. The TCR was taken from a male donor with early-stage non-small cell lung cancer. Sample: PBMCs, taken at follow-up. DNA for the CDR3: TGTGCCAGCAGTTTTCGAACTGGGAACACCATATATTTT. It translates to CASSFRTGNTIYF.